The 5 T cell receptor beta chains reported below all come from one sample, sequenced in a study of cytomegalovirus exposure and HLA in healthy donors. PCR was performed using 60 Vbeta and 13 Jbeta primers. Measured with immunoSEQ multiplex PCR; TCRdb has only the in-frame clones, and not every one. The sample consists of roughly 150,000 clones, 82% of them appearing once. The sequenced sample was PBMCs. All receptors come from a girl aged 10-17 years in good health and CMV-seropositive.

The CDR3 is CASSPAGTYSSTDTQYF. For the CDR3, the DNA is TGTGCCAGCTCTCCCGCCGGGACATACTCTAGCACAGATACGCAGTATTTT. The genes are TRBV28 and TRBJ2-3; possibly TRBD1 for D (6 bases). Germline V gene data show CDR1 as MDHEN and CDR2 as SYDVKM. Trimming pared 8 bases from V and 0 bases from J, leaving 21 bases between. This CDR3 is built from 17 residues.

This clone was seen once. The chain joins TRBV30 to TRBJ1-5, with D possibly being TRBD1 (6 bases). Trimming left V 0 bases short and J 6 bases short, with 6 bases between. Germline assignment: CDR1 GTSNPN and CDR2 SVGIG (reference sequence). The CDR3 is 12 residues long. The CDR3 is CAWSVGGQPQHF. The CDR3 DNA is TGTGCCTGGAGTGTAGGGGGTCAGCCCCAGCATTTT.

The chain employs TRBV6-1 and TRBJ1-2; D perhaps matches TRBD1 (5 bases). The CDR3 covers 14 residues. The V end was cut by 0 bases, the J end by 8 bases, with 13 bases between. Germline V gives CDR1 MNHNS, CDR2 SASEGT. As DNA, the CDR3 is TGTGCCAGCAGTGAAGCGCGGTGGGGCGAAGGCTACACCTTC. Its protein is CASSEARWGEGYTF.

In this sample, this clone turned up once. This chain connects TRBV19 to TRBJ1-2; 8 nucleotides agree with TRBD1. Germline trimming cut 3 bases from V and 7 bases from J; bases unmatched to any gene: 10. Germline V gene data show CDR1 as LNHDA and CDR2 as SQIVND (reference sequence). The CDR3 length is 15 residues. The CDR3 bases are TGTGCCAGTAGTATTGTCGGGACAGGTAGCGTTGGCTACACCTTC. It specifies CASSIVGTGSVGYTF.

The J gene is TRBJ2-3, the V gene TRBV30; possibly TRBD1 for D (5 bases). V lost 0 bases, J lost 2 bases, and 15 bases lay in between. The CDR3 sequence is 16 residues long. CDR1 is GTSNPN, CDR2 SVGIG, per germline (reference sequence). This CDR3 reads CAWSVGANQNTDTQYF. DNA for the CDR3: TGTGCCTGGAGTGTTGGGGCCAATCAGAACACAGATACGCAGTATTTT.